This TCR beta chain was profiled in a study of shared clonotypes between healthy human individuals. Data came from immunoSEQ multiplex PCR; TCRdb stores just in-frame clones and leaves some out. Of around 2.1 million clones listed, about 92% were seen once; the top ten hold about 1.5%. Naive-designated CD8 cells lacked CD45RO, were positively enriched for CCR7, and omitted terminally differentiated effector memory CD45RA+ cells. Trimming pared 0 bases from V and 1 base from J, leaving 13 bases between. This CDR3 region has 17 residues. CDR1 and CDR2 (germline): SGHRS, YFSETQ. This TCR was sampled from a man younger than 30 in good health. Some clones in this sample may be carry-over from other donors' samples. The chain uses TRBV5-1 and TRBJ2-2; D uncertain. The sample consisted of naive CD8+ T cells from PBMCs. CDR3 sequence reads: CASSLDGTRWNTGELFF. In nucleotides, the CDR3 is TGCGCCAGCAGCTTGGACGGCACCCGCTGGAACACCGGGGAGCTGTTTTTT.